In this sample, the clone carrying this TCR beta chain turned up many times. These data belong to a study of regulatory T cells in long-lasting Graves disease. Study at large: Under 3 months of antithyroid drugs had been taken by newly diagnosed Graves' patients.

Arm-PCR of CDR3 regions with iRepertoire HTBI primers generated TCR beta libraries. A single record per CDR3 protein comes from TCRdb applying MiXCR to the multiplex PCR reads. The data hold 250,000 or so distinct CDR3 sequences, with under 20% observed a single time. Regarding time point: newly diagnosed GD, antithyroid drugs for less than 3 months. Isolated PBMC RNA provided the starting material for the TCR library. Between the trimmed V and J ends, which lost 0 bases and 2 bases, there was a span of 16 bases. The length of the CDR3 is 17 residues. Per the germline V gene, CDR1 is SGHRS and CDR2 is YFSETQ. The sample also formed part of further work on T cells in Graves' hyperthyroidism and ophthalmopathy. From that second work: The HTBI primer set served for first-round RT-PCR of the TCR CDR3.

The chain uses TRBV5-1 and TRBJ2-3; D call uncertain. Material: peripheral blood mononuclear cells (PBMCs), obtained at new diagnosis, from a patient treated with antithyroid drugs. The sequence came from a woman under 40 with Graves disease. In DNA form, the CDR3 reads TGCGCCAGCAGCTTGGTTGACATCCCCAAGCCCACAGATACGCAGTATTTT. Amino acids: CASSLVDIPKPTDTQYF. The full variable domain, completed using reference TRBV5-1 and TRBJ2-3, is KAGVTQTPRYLIKTRGQQVTLSCSPISGHRSVSWYQQTPGQGLQFLFEYFSETQRNKGNFPGRFSGRQFSNSRSEMNVSTLELGDSALYLCASSLVDIPKPTDTQYFGPGTRLTVL.